This record covers a single TCR beta chain. Which antigen it targets is not known. There are no base qualities to consult, and no much larger clone falls within one base. The CDR3, from cysteine to phenylalanine, totals 16 residues. Only the CDR3 part of the read is kept: 48 bases, read in frame from the first base. Based on the germline V gene, the CDR1 and CDR2 sequences are MGHRA and YSYEKL. V gives up 1 base and J gives up 0 bases, and the segment between their germline ends measures 12 bases. High-throughput TCR beta sequencing profiled peripheral blood CD8+ and CD4+ T cells from healthy donors, Susac syndrome patients and multiple sclerosis patients. The multiple sclerosis controls were treatment-naive patients whose relapsing-remitting disease, either stable or active, fulfilled the revised McDonald criteria. Bulk CD8+ and CD4+ T cells were purified magnetically by negative isolation, whereas CD8+ TEMRA cells were enriched by FACS. Blood was collected in EDTA tubes and processed within 24 hours, with PBMCs isolated through density gradient centrifugation. PBMCs intended for TCR sequencing were cryopreserved in liquid nitrogen and were subsequently thawed in a 37 degrees C water bath. The sorted or isolated CD4+, CD8+ and CD8+ TEMRA cells reached a purity of at least 90%.

This sample was included in a study of CD8 T cells in Susac syndrome (dated by TCRdb to about 2019). Turning to the overall study: Repertoire sequencing was used to test whether CD8+ T cell activation and differentiation in Susac syndrome was antigen driven. The study compared CD8+ T cell repertoire clonality among 12 healthy donors, around 14 Susac syndrome patients and approximately 16 multiple sclerosis patients. What the research found in general, with its limitations: The number of individuals in the TCR sequencing and HLA analysis was acknowledged as relatively small.

RNA was extracted using the RNeasy kit, and about 0.45 to 1 ug of the RNA was reverse transcribed with random hexamers. The immunoSEQ multiplex PCR assay, which covers 54 Vbeta and 13 Jbeta segments, was used to amplify TCR beta CDR3 regions. Bias from PCR amplification was corrected by using a synthetic template baseline for primer optimization and for computational correction. The authors' analysis ran thus. Only productive sequences were kept, with reads annotated to V, D and J genes according to IMGT and analyzed in immunoSEQ Analyzer. To calculate clonality, Shannon entropy was normalized by log2 of the number of productive unique sequences and then subtracted from one. For each patient and control, public and private clones were evaluated among the 100 most prevalent clones. Clones were defined as Susac-specific when absent from the healthy and MS cohorts, from over a thousand published viral clones and from other ImmuneACCESS disease sequences. The public reads were quality trimmed at Q25 with fastp and then assembled into clones with MiXCR by TCRdb, keeping productive beta chains. One record per CDR3 amino acid sequence lists the most common genes and DNA. The V and J calls were determined by TCRdb, not by the authors. Recorded for this sample are some 300,000 distinct CDR3 sequences; 75% to 90% of them occurred a single time. The ten largest clones capture more than 0.15% of the sample.

Sequencing used CD8+ T cells from PBMCs. The clonotype originates from a human donor with multiple sclerosis. This sequence uses TRBV4-1 and TRBJ1-2, with a weak D call of TRBD1 (5 bases match). The DNA reads as follows: TGCGCCAGCAGCCAAGGCACGGGGCCGTCTAACTATGGCTACACCTTC. Its product reads: CASSQGTGPSNYGYTF.